Below are 29 T cell receptor beta chains sequenced from a single sample in a study of CD8+ T cells in alopecia areata. In each case, RNA was isolated and then reverse transcribed into cDNA as the sequencing template. Sequenced by immunoSEQ multiplex PCR; TCRdb stores in-frame clones only, minus some. The data show roughly 230,000 clones, roughly two fifths seen once. The sample's treatment: oral pan-JAK inhibitor, 5-10 mg twice daily. Specimen: CD4+ T cells sorted from blood, collected at approximately week 37, from a patient treated with tofacitinib. These receptors were obtained from a human donor with alopecia areata.

The chain uses TRBV29-1 and TRBJ2-3; the match to TRBD1 covers 7 bases. The CDR3 contains 12 residues. Looked up from germline, CDR1 is SQVTM and CDR2 is ANQGSEA. Trimming at V came to 7 bases and at J to 4 bases, leaving 5 bases not matched to a gene. The CDR3 spells CSGRQGSDTQYF. CDR3 coding DNA: TGCAGCGGGCGACAGGGTTCAGATACGCAGTATTTT.

CDR3 region: CASSPNPTDSYEQYF. CDR3 sequence (DNA): TGTGCCAGCAGCCCTAATCCCACCGACAGCTACGAGCAGTACTTC. J is TRBJ2-7 and V is TRBV5-4, with a tentative D call TRBD1 (5 bases). With 4 bases removed from V and 3 bases from J, the gap between germline ends came to 17 bases. The CDR3 is made up of 15 amino acids. Germline V gene lookup returns CDR1 SGHNT and CDR2 YYREEE (reference sequence).

The chain is built from TRBV18 and TRBJ1-2, with unresolved D. CDR3 length: 14 amino acids. V lost 3 bases and J 1 base, leaving 9 bases between the germline ends. CDR1 is KGHSH, CDR2 LQKENI, per germline. CDR3 in amino acids: CASSPSSSNYGYTF. The CDR3 DNA sequence: TGTGCCAGCTCACCGTCGAGCAGTAACTATGGCTACACCTTC.

V gene TRBV5-1 combines with J gene TRBJ2-2, with D hard to call. The CDR3 sequence is 14 residues long. CDR1 SGHRS and CDR2 YFSETQ come from the germline V gene. Trimming pared 2 bases from V and 3 bases from J, leaving 8 bases between. The CDR3 is CASSFSRDTGELFF. The CDR3 DNA follows: TGCGCCAGCAGCTTCAGCAGAGACACCGGGGAGCTGTTTTTT.

The rearrangement uses TRBV7-8 and TRBJ2-1; the D is unclear. The CDR3 sequence is 13 residues long. The V end lost 1 base, the J end lost 15 bases, and 16 bases lay between the germline ends. Germline V gene data show CDR1 as SGHVS and CDR2 as FQNEAQ. CDR3 loop: CASSLVDGPPGFF. The DNA of the CDR3 is TGTGCCAGCAGCTTAGTTGATGGCCCCCCGGGGTTCTTC.

The CDR3: CSVGTANTEAFF. CDR3 bases: TGCAGCGTTGGGACGGCGAACACTGAAGCTTTCTTT. The chain couples TRBV29-1 to TRBJ1-1; the D is unclear. V was pared by 4 bases and J by 1 base, with 7 bases between. Germline V lookup: CDR1 SQVTM, CDR2 ANQGSEA. This CDR3 spans 12 amino acids.

This clone has more than one count but fewer than ten. This chain connects TRBV29-1 to TRBJ1-1, with D unclear. The CDR3 contains 13 residues. Germline assignment: CDR1 SQVTM and CDR2 ANQGSEA. V dropped 7 bases and J dropped 4 bases, with 16 bases sitting between them. In DNA, the CDR3 is TGCAGCGCTTCCGACATGTGGAGCACTGAAGCTTTCTTT. Protein sequence: CSASDMWSTEAFF.

This clone came up a few times. The sample carries other DNA sequences with the same CDR3. The chain carries TRBV5-4 and TRBJ2-5; TRBD2 agrees at 16 bases. Germline V lookup: CDR1 SGHNT, CDR2 YYREEE (reference sequence). The CDR3 has 18 amino acids. The V segment lost 2 bases and the J segment 2 bases; nucleotides outside the gene matches: 6. CDR3 DNA sequence: TGTGCCAGCAGCTTCGGGACTAGCGGGAGGGCCAGTCAAGAGACCCAGTACTTC. Protein: CASSFGTSGRASQETQYF. Variable domain in full (rest from reference TRBV5-4 and TRBJ2-5): ETGVTQSPTHLIKTRGQQVTLRCSSQSGHNTVSWYQQALGQGPQFIFQYYREEENGRGNFPPRFSGLQFPNYSSELNVNALELDDSALYLCASSFGTSGRASQETQYFGPGTRLLVL.

V gene TRBV25-1 combines with J gene TRBJ1-2; no clear D gene. Germline-derived CDR1 and CDR2 are MGHDK and SYGVNS. This CDR3 is 14 amino acids long. Trimming stripped 1 base from V and 0 bases from J, with 6 bases between. The CDR3 protein is CASSESGPNYGYTF. CDR3 DNA: TGTGCCAGCAGTGAATCTGGACCTAACTATGGCTACACCTTC.

This rearrangement joins TRBV29-1 to TRBJ2-1; TRBD2 matches at 10 bases. The CDR3 loop spans 16 amino acids. Germline V gives CDR1 SQVTM, CDR2 ANQGSEA. V dropped 2 bases and J dropped 0; count of bases not matched to a gene: 4. CDR3 DNA sequence: TGCAGCGTTGAAAAGGCTAGCGGGAGCTCCTACAATGAGCAGTTCTTC. Translating it yields CSVEKASGSSYNEQFF.

The chain joins TRBV7-6 to TRBJ2-7, with D possibly TRBD2 on 5 matching bases. This CDR3 contains 13 residues. Germline V gene lookup returns CDR1 SGHVS and CDR2 FNYEAQ. V lost 5 bases and J lost 9, with 17 bases in between. Here the CDR3 DNA reads TGTGCCAGCAGCCATCTCTTGGCCCGGGGGCAGTACTTC. Its protein is CASSHLLARGQYF.

There are a few counts of this clone. This sample also contains other DNA sequences that code for the same CDR3. The rearrangement uses TRBV28 and TRBJ2-5; unclear D gene. Germline lookup yields CDR1 MDHEN and CDR2 SYDVKM. The ends were cut back, 6 bases at V and 5 bases at J, with 13 bases in the middle. The CDR3 runs 13 residues. The CDR3 loop reads CASSVLAGETQYF. The CDR3 DNA sequence: TGTGCCAGCAGCGTGCTGGCTGGGGAGACCCAGTACTTC.

The rearrangement links TRBV2 to TRBJ2-7, with a possible D match to TRBD2 (5 bases). Germline V CDR1 and CDR2: SNHLY, FYNNEI. V was cut by 6 bases and J by 3 bases, with 15 bases left in between. The CDR3 is 14 residues long. The CDR3 DNA is TGTGCCAGCAGGCCCGGACTCATCGACTACGAGCAGTACTTC. It encodes CASRPGLIDYEQYF.

The V gene is TRBV9, the J gene TRBJ2-1, with a weak D call TRBD2 (6 bases). Trimming left V 2 bases short and J 9 bases short, with 9 bases between. Germline V gene sequence: CDR1 SGDLS, CDR2 YYNGEE. This CDR3 is built from 12 residues. CDR3 region: CASSVDGGEQFF. CDR3 coding DNA: TGTGCCAGCAGCGTGGACGGGGGTGAGCAGTTCTTC.

The J gene is TRBJ2-7, the V gene TRBV5-1; 10 positions match TRBD1. Per the germline V gene, CDR1 is SGHRS and CDR2 is YFSETQ. V shed 4 bases and J 7 bases; nucleotides not matched to a gene: 8. There are 14 residues in the CDR3. The chain's CDR3 is CASSGDRGVWEQYF. DNA of the CDR3: TGCGCCAGCAGCGGGGACAGGGGCGTCTGGGAGCAGTACTTC.

Here the CDR3 reads CASSFSGQGETQYF. As DNA, the CDR3 is TGCGCCAGCAGCTTCTCGGGTCAAGGGGAGACCCAGTACTTC. This chain joins TRBV5-1 and TRBJ2-5, with no clear D. V was shortened by 2 bases and J by 5 bases, with 13 bases between the two germline ends. Germline V CDR1 and CDR2: SGHRS, YFSETQ. This CDR3 is 14 amino acids long.

V usage is TRBV29-1 and J usage is TRBJ2-3, with D maybe TRBD2 (5 bases). V dropped 2 bases and J dropped 6 bases, with 18 bases sitting between them. The CDR3 length is 15 residues. Germline lookup yields CDR1 SQVTM and CDR2 ANQGSEA. DNA for the CDR3: TGCAGCGTTGAAAGACTGGCTAGCCAGCGGGATACGCAGTATTTT. Protein: CSVERLASQRDTQYF.

This sequence joins TRBV7-2 and TRBJ1-2; D is perhaps TRBD1 (6 bases). The CDR3 length is 13 residues. Germline V gives CDR1 SGHTA, CDR2 FQGNSA. V gave up 7 bases and J gave up 6 bases, with 15 bases separating them. CDR3 DNA sequence: TGTGCCAGCACCGTACCGGGGGGGCATGGCTACACCTTC. It yields the protein CASTVPGGHGYTF.

This CDR3 reads CASSLVQLAGEGFF. DNA of the CDR3: TGTGCCAGCAGCTTAGTCCAACTAGCGGGAGAGGGTTTCTTC. This sequence joins TRBV7-9 and TRBJ2-1; 11 positions agree with TRBD2. V shed 1 base, J shed 16 bases, and the junction held 9 bases outside the gene matches. Looked up from germline, CDR1 is SEHNR and CDR2 is FQNEAQ (reference sequence). This CDR3 region has 14 residues.

This clone was seen more than once but under ten times. The J gene is TRBJ1-1, the V gene TRBV7-9, with unresolved D. The V end lost 3 bases, the J end lost 6 bases, and 11 bases lay between the germline ends. The CDR3 is made up of 13 amino acids. CDR1 and CDR2 (germline): SEHNR, FQNEAQ (reference sequence). The CDR3 loop is CASSFFGVSEAFF. The CDR3 DNA is TGTGCCAGCAGCTTTTTCGGGGTATCTGAAGCTTTCTTT.

The V and J genes are TRBV14 and TRBJ2-7, with unresolved D. The CDR3 totals 14 residues. Germline assignment: CDR1 SGHDN and CDR2 FVKESK. Trimming removed 1 base from V and 1 base from J, with 8 bases in between. Here the CDR3 DNA reads TGTGCCAGCAGCCAAGCCGGCTATTCCTACGAGCAGTACTTC. This translates into CASSQAGYSYEQYF.

V is TRBV5-1 and J is TRBJ2-2; 8 nucleotides line up with TRBD1. V lost 7 bases to trimming and J lost 5 bases; unmatched junction nucleotides: 10. The CDR3 extends over 15 amino acids. Germline V gene lookup returns CDR1 SGHRS and CDR2 YFSETQ. For the CDR3, the DNA is TGCGCCAGCGCCCGGACAGGGAGTGGGACCGGGGAGCTGTTTTTT. This codes for CASARTGSGTGELFF.

J is TRBJ1-4 and V is TRBV30, with 10 bases lining up with TRBD1. Unmatched junction bases numbered 8, after V lost 3 bases and J lost 10 bases. The CDR3 is 14 amino acids. Germline CDR1 reads GTSNPN; CDR2 reads SVGIG (reference sequence). The CDR3 DNA is TGTGCCTGGAGCCGATCGGGACAGGGGATAAAACTGTTTTTT. Translating gives CAWSRSGQGIKLFF. The variable domain in full, completed from reference TRBV30 and TRBJ1-4, reads SQTIHQWPATLVQPVGSPLSLECTVEGTSNPNLYWYRQAAGRGLQLLFYSVGIGQISSEVPQNLSASRPQDRQFILSSKKLLLSDSGFYLCAWSRSGQGIKLFFGSGTQLSVL.

The rearrangement uses TRBV18 and TRBJ2-7; 15 positions agree with TRBD2. The CDR3 sequence is 15 residues long. CDR1 KGHSH and CDR2 LQKENI come from the germline V gene. J gave up 4 bases and V 2 bases, and 0 bases lay outside the gene matches. The CDR3 DNA reads as TGTGCCAGCTCACCAGGGACTAGCGGGAGGTACGAGCAGTACTTC. Amino acid sequence: CASSPGTSGRYEQYF.

This clone was found once. One end of the junction is discordant with germline, which a read error may explain. The V call is TRBV5-4, the J call TRBJ2-1; D is ambiguous. The CDR3 is made up of 13 amino acids. The germline V gene has CDR1 SGHNT and CDR2 YYREEE (reference sequence). The DNA for the CDR3 is TGTGCCAGCAGCTTAGGTTCGGCGCTCGAGTTGATCTTC. The encoded protein is CASSLGSALELIF.

This clone was seen only a few times. The chain has TRBV9 and TRBJ2-1, with D perhaps matching TRBD2 (7 bases). V shed 0 bases and J shed 1 base, with 11 bases lying between them. The germline CDR1 and CDR2 sequences are SGDLS and YYNGEE. This CDR3 comprises 16 residues. This CDR3 is CASSVDGGASYNEQFF. CDR3 DNA sequence: TGTGCCAGCAGCGTAGATGGGGGGGCTTCCTACAATGAGCAGTTCTTC.

This clone was counted only a few times. The gene calls are TRBV6-5 and TRBJ1-2, with 7 positions matching TRBD1. Germline CDR1 is MNHEY and CDR2 is SVGAGI. The ends lost 6 bases at V and 0 bases at J; junction bases unmatched: 4. This CDR3 spans 14 amino acids. CDR3 sequence (DNA): TGTGCCAGCAGAGAAACAGGGGCTAACTATGGCTACACCTTC. It is translated as CASRETGANYGYTF.

The V and J genes are TRBV4-1 and TRBJ2-3; TRBD2 is a possible D gene (5 bases). The CDR3 consists of 13 residues. Germline V lookup: CDR1 MGHRA, CDR2 YSYEKL. Trimming took 2 bases from V and 5 from J, leaving 8 bases between them. The CDR3, as DNA: TGCGCCAGCAGCCAAAGGACTGGAGATACGCAGTATTTT. It yields the protein CASSQRTGDTQYF.

The rearrangement joins TRBV10-3 to TRBJ2-7, with 9 nucleotides matching TRBD2. Germline CDR1 ENHRY, CDR2 SYGVKD. This CDR3 contains 13 residues. With V trimmed by 7 bases and J by 1 base, 2 bases remained unmatched. The DNA for the CDR3 is TGTGCCATCAATAGCGGGAGTTCCTACGAGCAGTACTTC. As protein: CAINSGSSYEQYF.